This T cell receptor beta chain was recovered during a study of response to subunit inactivated influenza vaccine. Study results and caveats: Each seasonal influenza vaccination, the authors suggested, recruits few new T cells.

This clonotype was counted only a few times. Its matching antigen is unknown. One entry per CDR3 protein, called by TCRdb with MiXCR from the RT-PCR reads. The sample holds fewer than 600,000 distinct CDR3 sequences, 7.2% seen once. CDR3 length equals 15 residues. Trimming cost V 6 bases and J 5 bases, with 22 bases left between them. Germline-derived CDR1 and CDR2 are DFQATT and SNEGSKA (reference sequence). The input for sequencing was PBMCs from blood, taken around 25 months after vaccination. The receptor comes from a man aged 45-69 years who received an inactivated influenza vaccine. The chain links TRBV20-1 to TRBJ2-5; D is perhaps TRBD1 or TRBD2 (6 bases each). The CDR3 spells CSALTGAALRETQYF. The CDR3 DNA follows: TGCAGTGCCCTAACGGGGGCAGCCCTTAGGGAGACCCAGTACTTC.